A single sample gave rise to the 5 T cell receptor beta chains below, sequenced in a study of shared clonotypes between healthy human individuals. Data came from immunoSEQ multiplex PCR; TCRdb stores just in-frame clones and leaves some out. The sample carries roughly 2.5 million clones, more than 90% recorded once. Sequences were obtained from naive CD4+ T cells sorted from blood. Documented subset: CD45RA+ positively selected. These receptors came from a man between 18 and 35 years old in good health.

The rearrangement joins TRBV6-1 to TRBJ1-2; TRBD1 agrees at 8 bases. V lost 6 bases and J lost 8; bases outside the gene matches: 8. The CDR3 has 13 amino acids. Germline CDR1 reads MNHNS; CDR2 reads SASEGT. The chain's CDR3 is CASSGRTGQGYTF. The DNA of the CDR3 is TGTGCCAGCAGCGGACGGACAGGGCAGGGCTACACCTTC.

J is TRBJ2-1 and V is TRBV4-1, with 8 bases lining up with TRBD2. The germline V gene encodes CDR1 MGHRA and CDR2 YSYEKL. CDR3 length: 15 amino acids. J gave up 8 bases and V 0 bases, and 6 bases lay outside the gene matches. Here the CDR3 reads CASSQEQREIDEQFF. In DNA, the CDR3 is TGCGCCAGCAGCCAAGAACAGCGGGAGATCGATGAGCAGTTCTTC.

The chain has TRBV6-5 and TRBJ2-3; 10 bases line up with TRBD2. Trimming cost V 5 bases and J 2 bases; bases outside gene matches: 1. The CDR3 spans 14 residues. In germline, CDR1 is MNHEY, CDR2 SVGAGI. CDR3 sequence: CASSLAGVTDTQYF. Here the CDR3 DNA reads TGTGCCAGCAGTCTAGCGGGGGTCACAGATACGCAGTATTTT.

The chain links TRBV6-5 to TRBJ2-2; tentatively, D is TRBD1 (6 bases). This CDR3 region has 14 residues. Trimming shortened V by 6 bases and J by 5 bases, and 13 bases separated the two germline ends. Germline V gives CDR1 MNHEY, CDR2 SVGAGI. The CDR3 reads CASSLTGVTGELFF. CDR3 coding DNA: TGTGCCAGCAGCCTGACAGGAGTAACCGGGGAGCTGTTTTTT.

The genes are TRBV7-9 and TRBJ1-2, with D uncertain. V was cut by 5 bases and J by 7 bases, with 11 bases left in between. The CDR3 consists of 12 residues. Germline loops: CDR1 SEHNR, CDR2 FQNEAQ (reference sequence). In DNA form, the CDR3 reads TGTGCCAGCAGCCCCGGGCTCGGTGGCTACACCTTC. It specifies CASSPGLGGYTF.